These 6 T cell receptor beta chains were sequenced from one sample in a study of cytomegalovirus exposure and HLA in healthy donors. Primers for the PCR totalled 60 Vbeta and 13 Jbeta. The table came from immunoSEQ multiplex PCR; TCRdb's copy has only in-frame clones and leaves some out. The table has 180,000 or so clones, about 79% seen once. Sequenced: PBMCs. All receptors derive from a woman aged 45-65 years in good health and CMV-seronegative.

The rearrangement links TRBV7-2 to TRBJ2-3; 16 bases match TRBD2. Germline trimming cut 1 base from V and 7 bases from J; bases unmatched to any gene: 5. The length of the CDR3 is 17 residues. Germline V gene data show CDR1 as SGHTA and CDR2 as FQGNSA. Here the CDR3 reads CASSLGGTSGGANTQYF. DNA of the CDR3: TGTGCCAGCAGCTTAGGCGGGACTAGCGGGGGGGCAAATACGCAGTATTTT.

The sample holds a few counts of this clone. J is TRBJ2-3 and V is TRBV5-1, with TRBD2 matching over 12 bases. V was pared by 0 bases and J by 3 bases, with 5 bases of the junction left unmatched. The CDR3 consists of 17 residues. Germline-derived CDR1 and CDR2 are SGHRS and YFSETQ. CDR3 sequence (DNA): TGCGCCAGCAGCTTGGGACTAGCGGGAGTGTCGACAGATACGCAGTATTTT. It codes for CASSLGLAGVSTDTQYF.

This clone was seen a handful of times. The chain recombines TRBV19 with TRBJ1-5, with a weak D call TRBD1 (6 bases). This CDR3 contains 17 residues. Germline lookup yields CDR1 LNHDA and CDR2 SQIVND (reference sequence). V lost 1 base, J lost 4 bases, and 17 bases lay in between. In DNA, the CDR3 is TGTGCCAGTAGTATAGTAGGGCAGGGGTTGGGGAATCAGCCCCAGCATTTT. It translates to CASSIVGQGLGNQPQHF.

The chain is built from TRBV5-6 and TRBJ1-2; TRBD1 aligns across 8 bases. V shed 4 bases, J shed 4 bases, and the junction held 6 bases outside the gene matches. Per germline, CDR1 SGHDT and CDR2 YYEEEE. This CDR3 has 14 amino acids. The CDR3 spells CASSAGQGGYGYTF. In DNA form, the CDR3 reads TGTGCCAGCAGCGCCGGACAGGGTGGCTATGGCTACACCTTC.

Only one count was recorded for this clone. The chain has TRBV19 and TRBJ1-2; 8 bases match TRBD1. CDR3 length equals 13 residues. Germline assignment: CDR1 LNHDA and CDR2 SQIVND (reference sequence). Losses at the gene ends were 4 bases for V and 7 bases for J; bases not matched to a gene: 5. CDR3 in DNA: TGTGCCAGTAGTAGAGGACAGGGACCTGGCTACACCTTC. Translation: CASSRGQGPGYTF.

The chain recombines TRBV27 with TRBJ2-7; 9 bases map to TRBD2. The CDR3 is 14 residues long. Germline values: CDR1 MNHEY, CDR2 SMNVEV (reference sequence). V shed 5 bases, J shed 6 bases, and the junction held 8 bases outside the gene matches. CDR3 residues: CASSTQAGGGEQYF. The CDR3 region has the DNA TGTGCCAGCAGTACGCAAGCGGGAGGCGGCGAGCAGTACTTC.